This T cell receptor (beta chain) was identified in a study of blood T cells in healthy people across ages. Study-level findings and limits: A roughly linear fall in TCR beta diversity per million T cells was seen with increasing age.

Then a second PCR, running about 6 to 11 cycles, was carried out with a sample-barcoded 5' primer and a J-beta primer mix. In TCRdb, the 5' RACE reads were re-called with MiXCR into one record per CDR3 protein. The sample contains 600,000 to 850,000 distinct CDR3 sequences, approximately 43% of which appear only once. Regarding this clonotype: The antigen is not known. A single base separates this from a much larger clone, so it may be a read error.

Trimming cost V 4 bases and J 0 bases, with 17 bases left between them. Germline V gene data show CDR1 as DFQATT and CDR2 as SNEGSKA (reference sequence). The CDR3 spans 16 residues. Specimen: blood. The V and J genes are TRBV20-1 and TRBJ2-3; D not certain. The receptor was derived from a woman aged 55-70 years in good health. The CDR3 nucleotides are TGCAGTGCTATCCCAGACTTTGTAGCTAGCACAGATACGCAGTATTTT. It specifies CSAIPDFVASTDTQYF.